The T cell receptor beta chain under discussion was sequenced for a study of blood T cells in healthy people across ages. The V end lost 4 bases, the J end lost 3 bases, and 12 bases lay between the germline ends. Per germline, CDR1 KGHSH and CDR2 LQKENI. This CDR3 spans 14 amino acids. The use of a sample-barcoded 5' primer and a J-beta primer mix characterized a second PCR of roughly 6 to 11 cycles. TCRdb re-called the 5' RACE reads with MiXCR, one entry per CDR3 protein. The table lists around 990,000 distinct CDR3 sequences, more than 30% of them singletons, with around 13% in the top ten. This chain links TRBV18 with TRBJ1-1, with D perhaps matching TRBD1 (5 bases). The sample comprised blood. This receptor was obtained from a man between 18 and 29 years old in good health. CDR3: CASSLGRVDTEAFF. In nucleotides, the CDR3 is TGTGCCAGCTCACTGGGACGGGTAGACACTGAAGCTTTCTTT.